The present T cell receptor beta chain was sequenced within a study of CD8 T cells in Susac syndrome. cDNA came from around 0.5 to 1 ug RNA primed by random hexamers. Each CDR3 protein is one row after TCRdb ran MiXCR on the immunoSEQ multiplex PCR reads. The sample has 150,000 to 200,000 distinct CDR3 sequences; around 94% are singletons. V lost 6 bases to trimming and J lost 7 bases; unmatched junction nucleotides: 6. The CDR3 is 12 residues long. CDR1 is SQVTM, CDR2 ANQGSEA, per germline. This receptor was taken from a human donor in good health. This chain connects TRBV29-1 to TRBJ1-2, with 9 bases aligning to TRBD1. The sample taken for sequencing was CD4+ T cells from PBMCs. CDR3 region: CSVAGQGRGYTF. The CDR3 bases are TGCAGCGTAGCGGGACAGGGTCGTGGCTACACCTTC.